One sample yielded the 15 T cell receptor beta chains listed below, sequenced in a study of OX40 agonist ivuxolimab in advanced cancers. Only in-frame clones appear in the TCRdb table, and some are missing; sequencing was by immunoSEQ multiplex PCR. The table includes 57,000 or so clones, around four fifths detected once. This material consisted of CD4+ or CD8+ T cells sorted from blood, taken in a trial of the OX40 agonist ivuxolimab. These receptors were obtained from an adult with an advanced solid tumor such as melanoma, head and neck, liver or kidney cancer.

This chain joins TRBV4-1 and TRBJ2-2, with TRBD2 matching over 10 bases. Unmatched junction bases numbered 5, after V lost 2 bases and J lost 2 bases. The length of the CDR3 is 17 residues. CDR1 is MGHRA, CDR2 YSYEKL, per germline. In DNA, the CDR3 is TGCGCCAGCAGCCAACTTAGCGGGGGGCGTAACACCGGGGAGCTGTTTTTT. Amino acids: CASSQLSGGRNTGELFF.

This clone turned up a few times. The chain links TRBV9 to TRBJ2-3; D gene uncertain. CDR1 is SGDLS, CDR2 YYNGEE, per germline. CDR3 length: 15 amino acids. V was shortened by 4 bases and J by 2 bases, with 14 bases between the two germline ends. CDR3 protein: CASSSRDAATDTQYF. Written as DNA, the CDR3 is TGTGCCAGCAGCTCCCGAGACGCGGCCACAGATACGCAGTATTTT.

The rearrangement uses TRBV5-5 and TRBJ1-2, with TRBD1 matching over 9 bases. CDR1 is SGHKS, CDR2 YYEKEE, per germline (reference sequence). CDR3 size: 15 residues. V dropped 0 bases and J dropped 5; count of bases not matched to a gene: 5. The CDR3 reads CASSLGTGEIYGYTF. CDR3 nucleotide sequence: TGTGCCAGCAGCTTGGGGACAGGGGAAATTTATGGCTACACCTTC.

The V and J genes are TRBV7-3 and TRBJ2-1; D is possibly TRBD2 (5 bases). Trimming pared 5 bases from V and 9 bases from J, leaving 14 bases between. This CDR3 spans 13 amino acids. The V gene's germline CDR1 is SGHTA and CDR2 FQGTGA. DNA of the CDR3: TGTGCCAGCAGCCCCGCGGGCGATATTGAGCAGTTCTTC. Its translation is CASSPAGDIEQFF.

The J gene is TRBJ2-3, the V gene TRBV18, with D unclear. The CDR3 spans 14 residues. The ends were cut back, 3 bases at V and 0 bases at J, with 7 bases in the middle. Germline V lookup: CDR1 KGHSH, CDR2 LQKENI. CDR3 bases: TGTGCCAGCTCACCGGCCTATAGCACAGATACGCAGTATTTT. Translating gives CASSPAYSTDTQYF.

The CDR3 protein is CASSIWTGEDQPQHF. The CDR3 nucleotides read TGTGCCAGTAGTATTTGGACAGGGGAGGATCAGCCCCAGCATTTT. The chain couples TRBV19 to TRBJ1-5, with 9 nucleotides matching TRBD1. Germline CDR1 reads LNHDA; CDR2 reads SQIVND (reference sequence). This CDR3 has 15 amino acids. V lost 3 bases to trimming and J lost 5 bases; unmatched junction nucleotides: 5.

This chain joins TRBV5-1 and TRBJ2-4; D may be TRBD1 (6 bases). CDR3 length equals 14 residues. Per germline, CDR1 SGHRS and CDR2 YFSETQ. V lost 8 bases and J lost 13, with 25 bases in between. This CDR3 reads CARSPHRRGQTQYF. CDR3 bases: TGCGCCAGGAGCCCCCACCGCCGGGGACAAACACAGTACTTC.

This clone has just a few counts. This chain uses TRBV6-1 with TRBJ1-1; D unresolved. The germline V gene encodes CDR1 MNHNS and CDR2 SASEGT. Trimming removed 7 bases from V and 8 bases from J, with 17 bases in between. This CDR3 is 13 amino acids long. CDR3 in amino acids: CASIGRVYGEAFF. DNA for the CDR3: TGTGCCAGCATTGGAAGAGTTTACGGCGAAGCTTTCTTT.

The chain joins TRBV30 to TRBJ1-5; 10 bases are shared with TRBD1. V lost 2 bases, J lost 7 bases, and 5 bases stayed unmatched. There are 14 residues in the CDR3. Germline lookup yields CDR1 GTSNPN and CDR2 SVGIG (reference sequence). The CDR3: CAWSLGTGEQPQHF. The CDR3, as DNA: TGTGCCTGGAGTCTTGGGACAGGGGAGCAGCCCCAGCATTTT.

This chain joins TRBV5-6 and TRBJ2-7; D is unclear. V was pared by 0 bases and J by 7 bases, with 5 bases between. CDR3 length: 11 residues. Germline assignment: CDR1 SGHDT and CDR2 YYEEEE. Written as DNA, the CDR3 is TGTGCCAGCAGCTTGGGTCCAGAGCAGTACTTC. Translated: CASSLGPEQYF.

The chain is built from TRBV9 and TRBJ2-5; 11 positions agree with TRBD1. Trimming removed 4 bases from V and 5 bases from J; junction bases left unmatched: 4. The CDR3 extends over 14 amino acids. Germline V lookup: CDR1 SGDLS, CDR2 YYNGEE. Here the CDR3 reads CASSTGQGVETQYF. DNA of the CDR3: TGTGCCAGCAGCACGGGACAGGGGGTGGAGACCCAGTACTTC.

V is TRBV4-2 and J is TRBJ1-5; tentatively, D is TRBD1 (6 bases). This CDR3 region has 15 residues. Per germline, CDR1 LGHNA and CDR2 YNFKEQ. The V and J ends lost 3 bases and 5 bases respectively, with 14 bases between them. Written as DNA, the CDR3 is TGTGCCAGCAGCCAGGACGGGACACGAGATCAGCCCCAGCATTTT. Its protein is CASSQDGTRDQPQHF.

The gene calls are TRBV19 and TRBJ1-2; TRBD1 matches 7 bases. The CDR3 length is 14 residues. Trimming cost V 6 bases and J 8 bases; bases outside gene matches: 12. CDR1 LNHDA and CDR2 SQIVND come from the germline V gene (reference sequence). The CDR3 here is CASRGADRAGGYTF. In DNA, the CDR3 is TGTGCCAGTAGAGGTGCTGACAGGGCCGGCGGCTACACCTTC.

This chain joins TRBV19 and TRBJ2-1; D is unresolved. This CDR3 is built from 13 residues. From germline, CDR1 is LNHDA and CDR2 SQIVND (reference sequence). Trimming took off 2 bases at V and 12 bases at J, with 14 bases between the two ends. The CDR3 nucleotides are TGTGCCAGTAGTATAAGGCCCGAGTACGCGCAGTTCTTC. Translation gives CASSIRPEYAQFF.

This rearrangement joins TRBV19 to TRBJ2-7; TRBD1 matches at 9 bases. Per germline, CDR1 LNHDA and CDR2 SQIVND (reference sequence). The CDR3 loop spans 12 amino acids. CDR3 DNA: TGTGCAACGGGGACAGGGAACAACGAGCAGTACTTC. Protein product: CATGTGNNEQYF.